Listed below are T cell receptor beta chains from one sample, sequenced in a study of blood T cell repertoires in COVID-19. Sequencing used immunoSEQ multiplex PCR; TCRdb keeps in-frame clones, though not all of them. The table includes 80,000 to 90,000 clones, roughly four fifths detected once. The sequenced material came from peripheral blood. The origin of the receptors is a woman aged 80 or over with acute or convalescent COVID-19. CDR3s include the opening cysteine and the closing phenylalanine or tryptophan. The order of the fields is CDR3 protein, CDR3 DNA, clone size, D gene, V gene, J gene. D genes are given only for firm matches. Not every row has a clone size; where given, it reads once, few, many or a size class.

CDR3aa: CASSQRVAEGYTF; CDR3nt: TGTGCCAGCAGCCAGAGGGTGGCGGAGGGCTACACCTTC; abundance: once; d_gene: -; v_gene: TRBV3-1/TRBV3-2; j_gene: TRBJ1-2
CDR3aa: CASSPGGELFF; CDR3nt: TGTGCCAGCAGCCCCGGCGGGGAGCTGTTTTTT; abundance: -; d_gene: -; v_gene: TRBV6-5; j_gene: TRBJ2-2
CDR3aa: CASSYEQGRMIGLHF; CDR3nt: TGTGCCAGCAGTTACGAACAGGGGAGAATGATAGGACTCCACTTT; abundance: -; d_gene: TRBD1; v_gene: TRBV6-2/TRBV6-3; j_gene: TRBJ1-6
CDR3aa: CASSSSGGPYTQYF; CDR3nt: TGTGCCAGCAGTTCTAGCGGGGGCCCCTATACGCAGTATTTT; abundance: once; d_gene: TRBD2; v_gene: TRBV3-1/TRBV3-2; j_gene: TRBJ2-3
CDR3aa: CASQAGQVNEKLFF; CDR3nt: TGTGCCAGTCAAGCGGGACAGGTCAATGAAAAACTGTTTTTT; abundance: few; d_gene: TRBD1; v_gene: TRBV2; j_gene: TRBJ1-4
CDR3aa: CASSLARETQYF; CDR3nt: TGTGCCAGCAGCTTGGCCAGGGAGACCCAGTACTTC; abundance: -; d_gene: -; v_gene: TRBV5-4; j_gene: TRBJ2-5
CDR3aa: CASSLKWGPYEQYF; CDR3nt: TGTGCCAGCAGCTTAAAATGGGGGCCCTACGAGCAGTACTTC; abundance: -; d_gene: -; v_gene: TRBV7-2; j_gene: TRBJ2-7
CDR3aa: CASSSRGFGVYEQYF; CDR3nt: TGTGCCAGCAGTTCCAGGGGATTTGGGGTTTACGAGCAGTACTTC; abundance: -; d_gene: -; v_gene: TRBV7-9; j_gene: TRBJ2-7
CDR3aa: CASSLLQGSTEAFF; CDR3nt: TGCGCCAGCAGCTTGTTGCAGGGAAGCACTGAAGCTTTCTTT; abundance: few; d_gene: -; v_gene: TRBV5-1; j_gene: TRBJ1-1
CDR3aa: CASSAGQGAINYGYTF; CDR3nt: TGTGCCAGCAGCGCCGGACAGGGCGCTATTAACTATGGCTACACCTTC; abundance: -; d_gene: TRBD1; v_gene: TRBV5-5; j_gene: TRBJ1-2
CDR3aa: CASSYSAGGFEKLFF; CDR3nt: TGTGCCAGCAGTTACTCCGCGGGAGGTTTCGAAAAACTGTTTTTT; abundance: -; d_gene: -; v_gene: TRBV6-5; j_gene: TRBJ1-4
CDR3aa: CASSLHGTGEQETQYF; CDR3nt: TGTGCCAGCAGCCTGCACGGGACAGGCGAGCAAGAGACCCAGTACTTC; abundance: -; d_gene: TRBD1; v_gene: TRBV3-1/TRBV3-2; j_gene: TRBJ2-5
CDR3aa: CASSLAGGTDTQYF; CDR3nt: TGTGCCAGCAGCCTAGCGGGGGGCACAGATACGCAGTATTTT; abundance: once; d_gene: TRBD2; v_gene: TRBV7-3; j_gene: TRBJ2-3
CDR3aa: CASRPPGQGAYGYTF; CDR3nt: TGTGCCAGCAGGCCCCCGGGACAGGGGGCCTATGGCTACACCTTC; abundance: -; d_gene: TRBD1; v_gene: TRBV6-5; j_gene: TRBJ1-2
CDR3aa: CASSRGLAGNNEQFF; CDR3nt: TGTGCCAGCTCCCGCGGACTAGCGGGTAACAATGAGCAGTTCTTC; abundance: once; d_gene: TRBD2; v_gene: TRBV18; j_gene: TRBJ2-1
CDR3aa: CASSSTSGRSETQYF; CDR3nt: TGTGCCAGCAGTTCAACTAGCGGGAGGTCAGAGACCCAGTACTTC; abundance: once; d_gene: TRBD2; v_gene: TRBV25-1; j_gene: TRBJ2-5
CDR3aa: CASSETRSSRNQPQHF; CDR3nt: TGTGCCAGTAGTGAGACCAGGTCGTCCCGCAATCAGCCCCAGCATTTT; abundance: few; d_gene: -; v_gene: TRBV19; j_gene: TRBJ1-5
CDR3aa: CASSLGMTGINTEAFF; CDR3nt: TGCGCCAGCAGCTTAGGGATGACAGGGATAAACACTGAAGCTTTCTTT; abundance: -; d_gene: TRBD1; v_gene: TRBV5-1; j_gene: TRBJ1-1
CDR3aa: CASSSYFEQYF; CDR3nt: TGTGCCAGCAGTTCTTATTTCGAGCAGTACTTC; abundance: -; d_gene: -; v_gene: TRBV12-3/TRBV12-4; j_gene: TRBJ2-7
CDR3aa: CASSPEGTGLAFF; CDR3nt: TGTGCCAGCTCACCAGAAGGGACAGGGTTGGCTTTCTTT; abundance: few; d_gene: TRBD1; v_gene: TRBV18; j_gene: TRBJ1-1
CDR3aa: CASSQGQVPPAFF; CDR3nt: TGCGCCAGCAGCCAAGGACAGGTTCCCCCAGCTTTCTTT; abundance: -; d_gene: TRBD1; v_gene: TRBV5-1; j_gene: TRBJ1-1
CDR3aa: CASSLYGTGINEKLFF; CDR3nt: TGTGCCAGCAGCTTATACGGGACAGGAATAAATGAAAAACTGTTTTTT; abundance: -; d_gene: TRBD1; v_gene: TRBV7-9; j_gene: TRBJ1-4
CDR3aa: CASSREGQSYGYTF; CDR3nt: TGCGCCAGCAGCAGGGAGGGCCAATCGTATGGCTACACCTTC; abundance: -; d_gene: -; v_gene: TRBV5-1; j_gene: TRBJ1-2
CDR3aa: CASSEGFPGATEAFF; CDR3nt: TGTGCCAGCAGTGAAGGTTTCCCAGGCGCCACTGAAGCTTTCTTT; abundance: -; d_gene: -; v_gene: TRBV25-1; j_gene: TRBJ1-1
CDR3aa: CASSFGQTTTNEKLFF; CDR3nt: TGTGCCAGCAGCTTTGGACAGACAACAACTAATGAAAAACTGTTTTTT; abundance: -; d_gene: -; v_gene: TRBV5-5; j_gene: TRBJ1-4
CDR3aa: CASSPWGGGSSSAYEQYF; CDR3nt: TGTGCCAGCAGCCCCTGGGGGGGCGGGAGTTCATCCGCCTACGAGCAGTACTTC; abundance: once; d_gene: -; v_gene: TRBV9; j_gene: TRBJ2-7
CDR3aa: CASSQGTGNTEAFF; CDR3nt: TGTGCCAGCAGCCAAGGGACAGGGAACACTGAAGCTTTCTTT; abundance: -; d_gene: TRBD1; v_gene: TRBV3-1/TRBV3-2; j_gene: TRBJ1-1
CDR3aa: CASSLALTVHEQFF; CDR3nt: TGCGCCAGCAGCTTGGCCTTGACAGTACATGAGCAGTTCTTC; abundance: once; d_gene: -; v_gene: TRBV5-1; j_gene: TRBJ2-1
CDR3aa: CASSIRQIHNEQFF; CDR3nt: TGTGCCAGTAGTATAAGACAGATACACAATGAACAGTTCTTC; abundance: -; d_gene: -; v_gene: TRBV19; j_gene: TRBJ2-1
CDR3aa: CASSHGGIGNSPLHF; CDR3nt: TGTGCCAGCAGCCATGGGGGGATTGGGAATTCACCCCTCCACTTT; abundance: -; d_gene: -; v_gene: TRBV28; j_gene: TRBJ1-6
CDR3aa: CASSLAAGGTGELFF; CDR3nt: TGCGCCAGCAGCTTGGCAGCGGGGGGCACCGGGGAGCTGTTTTTT; abundance: -; d_gene: TRBD2; v_gene: TRBV5-1; j_gene: TRBJ2-2
CDR3aa: CASSISGTGYEQYF; CDR3nt: TGTGCCAGCAGCATCTCCGGGACAGGGTACGAGCAGTACTTC; abundance: -; d_gene: TRBD1; v_gene: TRBV9; j_gene: TRBJ2-7
CDR3aa: CASKKIGTGSYNEQFF; CDR3nt: TGTGCCAGCAAAAAGATAGGGACAGGGTCTTACAATGAGCAGTTCTTC; abundance: -; d_gene: TRBD1; v_gene: TRBV7-2; j_gene: TRBJ2-1
CDR3aa: CASRAIGGPEKLFF; CDR3nt: TGTGCCAGTAGAGCCATCGGGGGTCCGGAAAAACTGTTTTTT; abundance: -; d_gene: -; v_gene: TRBV19; j_gene: TRBJ1-4
CDR3aa: CASSLDLAGPGELFF; CDR3nt: TGTGCCAGCAGCTTAGACTTAGCGGGACCCGGGGAGCTGTTTTTT; abundance: -; d_gene: TRBD2; v_gene: TRBV28; j_gene: TRBJ2-2
CDR3aa: CASSPSADTQYF; CDR3nt: TGTGCCAGCAGCCCCTCTGCGGATACGCAGTATTTT; abundance: -; d_gene: -; v_gene: TRBV4-2; j_gene: TRBJ2-3
CDR3aa: CASSQDLASGGVRTDTQYF; CDR3nt: TGCGCCAGCAGCCAAGATCTGGCTAGCGGGGGGGTCCGCACAGATACGCAGTATTTT; abundance: -; d_gene: TRBD2; v_gene: TRBV4-1; j_gene: TRBJ2-3
CDR3aa: CASSKRAGLAGHEQYF; CDR3nt: TGTGCCAGCAGTAAAAGAGCGGGACTAGCGGGGCACGAGCAGTACTTC; abundance: -; d_gene: TRBD2; v_gene: TRBV3-1/TRBV3-2; j_gene: TRBJ2-7
CDR3aa: CASSPRGGGTYNEQFF; CDR3nt: TGTGCCAGCAGCCCTCGCGGCGGGGGAACCTACAATGAGCAGTTCTTC; abundance: -; d_gene: TRBD2; v_gene: TRBV11-3; j_gene: TRBJ2-1
CDR3aa: CASSQERGKVFEQYF; CDR3nt: TGTGCCAGCAGCCAAGAGCGGGGGAAGGTTTTCGAGCAGTACTTC; abundance: -; d_gene: TRBD2; v_gene: TRBV4-2; j_gene: TRBJ2-7
CDR3aa: CASSSSGVGEKLFF; CDR3nt: TGTGCCAGCAGCTCAAGCGGGGTTGGTGAAAAACTGTTTTTT; abundance: -; d_gene: -; v_gene: TRBV5-6; j_gene: TRBJ1-4
CDR3aa: CASSYFPTEYSPLHF; CDR3nt: TGTGCCAGCAGTTACTTCCCGACAGAATATTCACCCCTCCACTTT; abundance: -; d_gene: -; v_gene: TRBV6-5; j_gene: TRBJ1-6